A single sample gave rise to the 13 T cell receptor beta chains below, sequenced in a study of cytomegalovirus exposure and HLA in healthy donors. Primers for the PCR totalled 60 Vbeta and 13 Jbeta. Using immunoSEQ multiplex PCR, the repertoire was profiled, and TCRdb retains in-frame clones only, with some absent. The sample yields 140,000 or so clones, around 84% seen once. Sequenced input: PBMCs. Every receptor here comes from a boy aged 2 to 9 in good health and CMV-seronegative.

The chain carries TRBV15 and TRBJ2-3, with 8 bases that match TRBD2. CDR3 length: 17 amino acids. V was pared by 1 base and J by 3 bases, with 9 bases of the junction left unmatched. Germline V gene data show CDR1 as LNHNV and CDR2 as YYDKDF (reference sequence). CDR3: CATSRVSRGVGTDTQYF. The CDR3 bases are TGTGCCACCAGCAGAGTCTCGCGGGGGGTGGGGACAGATACGCAGTATTTT.

The V call is TRBV6-1, the J call TRBJ1-5, with 11 bases aligning to TRBD1. The ends lost 0 bases at V and 7 bases at J; junction bases unmatched: 5. The CDR3 consists of 16 residues. The germline V gene encodes CDR1 MNHNS and CDR2 SASEGT. The CDR3 region is CASSEAWTGGMQPQHF. CDR3 sequence (DNA): TGTGCCAGCAGTGAAGCCTGGACAGGGGGCATGCAGCCCCAGCATTTT.

This clone was seen a handful of times. This chain links TRBV28 with TRBJ1-1; 10 nucleotides line up with TRBD1. The germline V gene has CDR1 MDHEN and CDR2 SYDVKM. The V and J ends lost 5 bases and 4 bases, in that order; junction bases with no gene match: 4. The CDR3 runs 14 residues. The CDR3 here is CASSPRTGGTEAFF. The DNA of the CDR3 is TGTGCCAGCAGTCCCCGGACAGGGGGCACTGAAGCTTTCTTT.

This chain uses TRBV28 with TRBJ2-5; 9 bases match TRBD2. CDR1 is MDHEN and CDR2 is SYDVKM in the germline V gene. The V segment lost 0 bases and the J segment 5 bases; nucleotides outside the gene matches: 7. This CDR3 has 16 residues. The CDR3 nucleotides read TGTGCCAGCAGTTTATGGGCGCGGGAGGGCCAGGAGACCCAGTACTTC. This gives the protein CASSLWAREGQETQYF. Combining the CDR3 with reference TRBV28 and TRBJ2-5 gives the whole variable domain DVKVTQSSRYLVKRTGEKVFLECVQDMDHENMFWYRQDPGLGLRLIYFSYDVKMKEKGDIPEGYSVSREKKERFSLILESASTNQTSMYLCASSLWAREGQETQYFGPGTRLLVL.

This chain joins TRBV11-2 and TRBJ2-7, with D perhaps matching TRBD1 (6 bases). The V gene lost 2 bases and the J gene lost 4 bases, with 12 bases spanning the gap. Germline V lookup: CDR1 SGHAT, CDR2 FQNNGV. The CDR3 has 14 amino acids. The CDR3 loop is CASSLTTGWYEQYF. The DNA for the CDR3 is TGTGCCAGCAGCTTAACTACAGGGTGGTACGAGCAGTACTTC.

This clone was detected once. The J gene is TRBJ1-5, the V gene TRBV6-1, with 9 bases aligning to TRBD1. V lost 4 bases to trimming and J lost 6 bases; unmatched junction nucleotides: 10. Germline V gene data show CDR1 as MNHNS and CDR2 as SASEGT. CDR3 length equals 16 residues. The CDR3 DNA reads TGTGCCAGCAGTGTAATACAGGGGGCGGGCAGTCAGCCCCAGCATTTT. Translating gives CASSVIQGAGSQPQHF.

This CDR3 reads CASSLYEVSSYEQYF. CDR3 bases: TGCGCCAGCAGCTTGTATGAGGTATCCTCCTACGAGCAGTACTTC. V gene TRBV5-1 combines with J gene TRBJ2-7; D gene ambiguous. Germline V gives CDR1 SGHRS, CDR2 YFSETQ. The V and J ends lost 1 base and 0 bases respectively, with 11 bases between them. The length of the CDR3 is 15 residues.

V and J are TRBV6-6 and TRBJ2-5; 9 bases match TRBD1. The V and J ends lost 2 bases and 4 bases, in that order; junction bases with no gene match: 2. The CDR3 runs to 14 residues. CDR1 is MNHNY, CDR2 SVGAGI, per germline (reference sequence). CDR3 DNA: TGTGCCAGCAGTTACGTACAGGGGGCAGAGACCCAGTACTTC. Residues: CASSYVQGAETQYF.

This clone was found once. This sequence joins TRBV5-6 and TRBJ1-2; D is unclear. Germline assignment: CDR1 SGHDT and CDR2 YYEEEE. Trimming cost V 0 bases and J 7 bases, with 10 bases left between them. CDR3 length: 13 amino acids. The CDR3 nucleotides read TGTGCCAGCAGCTTGGGAGGGTTCTGTGGCTACACCTTC. This encodes CASSLGGFCGYTF.

The rearrangement joins TRBV23-1 to TRBJ2-1; possible D gene TRBD2, 5 bases. TRBV23-1 is sorted into the ORF group, with uncertain function. The V end was cut by 0 bases, the J end by 9 bases, with 15 bases between. The CDR3 is 15 amino acids. CDR3 loop: CASSQSERKDSEQFF. The CDR3 region has the DNA TGCGCCAGCAGTCAATCCGAAAGGAAGGACTCTGAGCAGTTCTTC.

This chain connects TRBV5-1 to TRBJ2-7; tentatively, D is TRBD2 (5 bases). V was trimmed by 5 bases and J by 7 bases, leaving 16 bases between them. Germline CDR1 SGHRS, CDR2 YFSETQ. This CDR3 has 13 residues. This chain's CDR3 is CASSLANYGEQYF. Written as DNA, the CDR3 is TGCGCCAGCAGTCTAGCAAACTACGGAGAGCAGTACTTC.

V and J are TRBV4-1 and TRBJ2-5, with D tentatively TRBD2 (6 bases). This CDR3 contains 15 residues. Germline V gene sequence: CDR1 MGHRA, CDR2 YSYEKL. V was cut by 3 bases and J by 4 bases, with 15 bases left in between. CDR3 in amino acids: CASSQEGGRLETQYF. DNA for the CDR3: TGCGCCAGCAGCCAGGAGGGAGGTCGGTTAGAGACCCAGTACTTC.

This clone is a singleton in its sample. The chain employs TRBV11-2 and TRBJ2-2; D gene uncertain. Trimming shortened V by 2 bases and J by 8 bases, and 6 bases separated the two germline ends. CDR1 is SGHAT and CDR2 is FQNNGV in the germline V gene. The CDR3 totals 12 residues. This CDR3 is CASSLSVGELFF. The CDR3 bases are TGTGCCAGCAGCTTATCGGTGGGGGAGCTGTTTTTT. Variable domain in full (rest from reference TRBV11-2 and TRBJ2-2): EAGVAQSPRYKIIEKRQSVAFWCNPISGHATLYWYQQILGQGPKLLIQFQNNGVVDDSQLPKDRFSAERLKGVDSTLKIQPAKLEDSAVYLCASSLSVGELFFGEGSRLTVL.